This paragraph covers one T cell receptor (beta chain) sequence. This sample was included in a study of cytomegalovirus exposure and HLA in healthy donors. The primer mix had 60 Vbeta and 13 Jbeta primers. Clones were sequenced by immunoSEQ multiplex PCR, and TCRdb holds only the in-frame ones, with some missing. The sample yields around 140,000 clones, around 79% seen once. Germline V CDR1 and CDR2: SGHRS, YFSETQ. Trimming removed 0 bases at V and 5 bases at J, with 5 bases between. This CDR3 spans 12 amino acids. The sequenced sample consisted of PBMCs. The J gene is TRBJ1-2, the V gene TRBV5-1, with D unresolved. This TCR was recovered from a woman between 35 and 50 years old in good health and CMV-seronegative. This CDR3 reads CASSLDQYGYTF. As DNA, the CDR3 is TGCGCCAGCAGCTTGGATCAATATGGCTACACCTTC.